This T cell receptor beta chain comes out of a study of blood T cell repertoires in COVID-19. Overall study: Samples came from the United States, Italy and Spain, spanning acute and convalescent COVID-19. PBMCs, B-cell-depleted T cells, or T cells were the source of the cDNA or gDNA that made up the material.

In the source study's methods: Nucleated cell number was recorded as an estimate derived from reference gene primer amplification. The table came from immunoSEQ multiplex PCR; TCRdb's copy has only in-frame clones and leaves some out. The D gene and trimming were derived from the DNA, and the V and J assignments and clone size from that table. The table includes tens of thousands of clones, 85% detected once. V was cut by 8 bases and J by 6 bases, with 19 bases left in between. CDR3 length equals 15 residues. CDR1 and CDR2 from the germline V gene are LGHDT and YNNKEL (reference sequence). The sequence was collected from a human donor in a cohort sampled during active COVID-19. Sequenced: peripheral blood. This chain uses TRBV3-1 (or the pseudogene TRBV3-2) with TRBJ2-2; D possibly corresponds to TRBD1 (5 bases). As DNA, the CDR3 is TGTGCCAGCGCCGATTGGGCAAAACAGGCCGGGGAGCTGTTTTTT. Encoded protein: CASADWAKQAGELFF.